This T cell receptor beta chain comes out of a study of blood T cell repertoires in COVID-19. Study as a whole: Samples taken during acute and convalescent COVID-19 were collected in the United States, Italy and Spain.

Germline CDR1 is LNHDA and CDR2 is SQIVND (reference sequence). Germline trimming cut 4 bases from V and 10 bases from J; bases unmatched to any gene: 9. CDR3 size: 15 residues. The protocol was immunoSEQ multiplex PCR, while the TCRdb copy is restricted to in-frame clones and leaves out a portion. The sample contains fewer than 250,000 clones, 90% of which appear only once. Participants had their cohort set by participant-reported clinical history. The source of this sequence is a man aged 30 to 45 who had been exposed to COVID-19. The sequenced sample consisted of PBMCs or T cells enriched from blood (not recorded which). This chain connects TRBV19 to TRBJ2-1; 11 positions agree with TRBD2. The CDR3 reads CASSTTSGAGGEQFF. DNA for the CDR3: TGTGCCAGTAGTACGACTAGCGGGGCGGGGGGCGAGCAGTTCTTC.